One and the same sample provided the 19 T cell receptor beta chains below, sequenced in a study of blood T cell repertoires in COVID-19. Some clones are missing from TCRdb's copy, which holds only in-frame ones; the method was immunoSEQ multiplex PCR. The sample has some 170,000 clones, 65% to 85% seen once. The sequenced sample was PBMCs or T cells enriched from blood (not recorded which). Receptors originate from a man aged 40-49 years who had recovered from COVID-19.

This clone occurred once. This chain links TRBV3-1 (or the pseudogene TRBV3-2) with TRBJ2-3; tentative D call: TRBD2 (6 bases). The V and J ends lost 0 bases and 6 bases respectively, with 13 bases between them. CDR1 and CDR2 (germline): LGHDT, YNNKEL (reference sequence). The CDR3 totals 15 residues. Here the CDR3 DNA reads TGTGCCAGCAGCCAAGATCTCGGGACTTTCGATACGCAGTATTTT. Amino acids: CASSQDLGTFDTQYF.

This clone occurred once. DNA for the CDR3: TGTGCCAGCAGTGAAGGAACAGGGACCCCCTATGGCTACACCTTC. It translates to CASSEGTGTPYGYTF. The rearrangement links TRBV25-1 to TRBJ1-2; the D gene is possibly TRBD1 (6 bases). CDR3 length: 15 residues. Germline loops: CDR1 MGHDK, CDR2 SYGVNS. With 2 bases removed from V and 4 bases from J, the gap between germline ends came to 14 bases.

V is TRBV25-1 and J is TRBJ1-6; 7 nucleotides line up with TRBD1. With V trimmed by 8 bases and J by 10 bases, 8 bases remained unmatched. CDR3 length equals 13 residues. Germline assignment: CDR1 MGHDK and CDR2 SYGVNS. The CDR3 protein is CASQDRSDSPLHF. CDR3 sequence (DNA): TGTGCCAGCCAGGACAGGTCTGACTCACCCCTCCACTTT.

This chain links TRBV9 with TRBJ2-3, with TRBD2 as a possible D gene (5 bases). This CDR3 contains 14 residues. CDR1 SGDLS and CDR2 YYNGEE come from the germline V gene. V was cut by 0 bases and J by 3 bases, with 8 bases left in between. This chain's CDR3 is CASSVGGPTDTQYF. The CDR3 coding sequence is TGTGCCAGCAGCGTAGGAGGGCCGACAGATACGCAGTATTTT.

The chain has TRBV11-2 and TRBJ2-7; D gene unclear. Germline lookup yields CDR1 SGHAT and CDR2 FQNNGV. There are 15 residues in the CDR3. Trimming pared 0 bases from V and 2 bases from J, leaving 11 bases between. CDR3 coding DNA: TGTGCCAGCAGCTTAGAATACAGCCTAACCTACGAGCAGTACTTC. It codes for CASSLEYSLTYEQYF.

This clone turned up a few times. Here the CDR3 DNA reads TGTGCCAGCAGCTCTACGGTCACCTCCTACGAGCAGTACTTC. Amino acid sequence: CASSSTVTSYEQYF. The chain is built from TRBV21-1 and TRBJ2-7; the table assigns TRBD2, which was not confirmed against the DNA. TRBV21-1 is a documented pseudogene. This CDR3 has 14 amino acids.

The chain has TRBV30 and TRBJ1-1; no reliable D call. This CDR3 is 10 amino acids long. The V end lost 5 bases, the J end lost 10 bases, and 11 bases lay between the germline ends. Germline assignment: CDR1 GTSNPN and CDR2 SVGIG (reference sequence). This chain's CDR3 is CAWGSLGAFF. DNA for the CDR3: TGTGCCTGGGGGTCGCTAGGAGCTTTCTTT.

The chain has TRBV7-8 and TRBJ1-1, with 7 bases that match TRBD1. CDR3 length: 16 residues. The J segment lost 2 bases and the V segment lost 4 bases, leaving 10 bases of the junction unmatched. The germline V gene encodes CDR1 SGHVS and CDR2 FQNEAQ. The CDR3 DNA reads TGTGCCAGCAGCTCGAGACAGGGAGGTTCTAACACTGAAGCTTTCTTT. This codes for CASSSRQGGSNTEAFF.

The rearrangement uses TRBV7-9 and TRBJ1-6; 9 nucleotides align to TRBD1. The CDR3 runs 14 residues. Germline V lookup: CDR1 SEHNR, CDR2 FQNEAQ (reference sequence). J lost 6 bases, V lost 4 bases, and 1 base had no gene match. CDR3 region: CASSSTGGNSPLHF. The CDR3 nucleotides are TGTGCCAGCAGCTCGACAGGGGGTAATTCACCCCTCCACTTT.

The chain links TRBV10-1 to TRBJ1-3; weak D call: TRBD1 (5 bases). The germline V gene encodes CDR1 WNHNN and CDR2 SYGVQD (reference sequence). Trimming stripped 9 bases from V and 5 bases from J, with 23 bases between. The CDR3 runs to 16 residues. CDR3 amino acids: CARRSLLTASRNTIYF. Here the CDR3 DNA reads TGCGCCAGAAGGAGCTTACTGACAGCGTCGAGAAACACCATATATTTT.

This clone was detected only a few times. V and J are TRBV18 and TRBJ2-2; 10 nucleotides match TRBD1. CDR1 KGHSH and CDR2 LQKENI come from the germline V gene. With V trimmed by 8 bases and J by 0 bases, 12 bases remained unmatched. The CDR3 has 18 amino acids. The DNA for the CDR3 is TGTGCCAGCATCAGACAGGGGGCTACTGCCGCGAACACCGGGGAGCTGTTTTTT. Residues: CASIRQGATAANTGELFF.

The genes are TRBV28 and TRBJ1-1, with no clear D. The germline gives CDR1 MDHEN, CDR2 SYDVKM. The V and J ends lost 5 bases and 5 bases respectively, with 9 bases between them. The CDR3 is 12 amino acids. CDR3 loop: CASSQTGTEAFF. CDR3 bases: TGTGCCAGCAGTCAGACGGGGACTGAAGCTTTCTTT.

CDR3 DNA: TGTGCCAGCAGCTTAGCCAGGGCCGGCTCCTACGAGCAGTACGTC. This encodes CASSLARAGSYEQYV. V gene TRBV7-8 combines with J gene TRBJ2-7; D may be TRBD1 (5 bases). Germline V CDR1 and CDR2: SGHVS, FQNEAQ. This CDR3 has 15 residues. V was clipped by 0 bases and J by 0 bases, with 9 bases between them.

The chain recombines TRBV6-5 with TRBJ1-5; tentatively, D is TRBD1 (6 bases). The CDR3 runs 12 residues. Trimming left V 5 bases short and J 9 bases short, with 11 bases between. The germline gives CDR1 MNHEY, CDR2 SVGAGI. CDR3 in DNA: TGTGCCAGCAGTATCAGCAGGGGGCCCCAGCATTTT. Its protein product is CASSISRGPQHF.

This chain connects TRBV2 to TRBJ1-2, with TRBD1 matching over 7 bases. The length of the CDR3 is 13 residues. V dropped 8 bases and J dropped 5; count of bases not matched to a gene: 8. Germline-derived CDR1 and CDR2 are SNHLY and FYNNEI. This CDR3 is CASRDSGVYGYTF. The CDR3 region has the DNA TGTGCCAGCCGGGACAGTGGTGTATATGGCTACACCTTC.

To note about this clone: This sample also contains other DNA sequences that code for the same CDR3. V usage is TRBV5-1 and J usage is TRBJ1-2; TRBD1 matches 8 bases. Trimming cost V 0 bases and J 4 bases; bases outside gene matches: 2. The CDR3 has 14 residues. Per germline, CDR1 SGHRS and CDR2 YFSETQ. CDR3: CASSLGQGTYGYTF. CDR3 bases: TGCGCCAGCAGCTTGGGACAGGGGACCTATGGCTACACCTTC.

The genes are TRBV9 and TRBJ1-2, with 9 bases aligning to TRBD1. The junction had 8 bases not matched to a gene; V was cut back by 0 bases and J by 2 bases. The CDR3 is 17 amino acids. From germline, CDR1 is SGDLS and CDR2 YYNGEE. As DNA, the CDR3 is TGTGCCAGCAGCGTAGGCGGGACAGGGACGACCAACTATGGCTACACCTTC. Translating it yields CASSVGGTGTTNYGYTF.

The rearrangement uses TRBV28 and TRBJ1-2, with 10 bases aligning to TRBD1. The V and J ends lost 5 bases and 5 bases, in that order; junction bases with no gene match: 8. Germline values: CDR1 MDHEN, CDR2 SYDVKM. The CDR3 length is 15 residues. The CDR3 DNA follows: TGTGCCAGCAGTGGACCGGGACAGGGGAGTTATGGCTACACCTTC. It yields the protein CASSGPGQGSYGYTF.

The genes are TRBV23-1 and TRBJ2-5; TRBD2 aligns across 9 bases. TRBV23-1 is annotated as an ORF whose role is uncertain. V was pared by 11 bases and J by 4 bases, with 14 bases of the junction left unmatched. This CDR3 is 15 amino acids long. The CDR3 sequence: CAPSGGGALGETQYF. CDR3 DNA sequence: TGCGCCCCAAGCGGCGGGGGGGCCCTGGGAGAGACCCAGTACTTC.